This entry lists 20 T cell receptor beta chains sequenced from one sample in a study of T cells in Graves' hyperthyroidism and ophthalmopathy. Authors of the study amplified TCR beta CDR3 regions from RNA transcripts. The HTBI primer set drove a first-round RT-PCR of the TCR CDR3. TCRdb re-called the multiplex PCR reads through MiXCR, storing one row per CDR3 protein. The sample yields some 570,000 distinct CDR3 sequences, approximately 17% seen once. Material for sequencing was blood. These receptors were collected from a woman aged 18-29 years with Graves' ophthalmopathy.

This clonotype was counted between two and nine times. This chain uses TRBV27 with TRBJ2-7; TRBD1 matches at 7 bases. J gave up 2 bases and V 5 bases, and 12 bases lay outside the gene matches. CDR3 size: 16 residues. The germline CDR1 and CDR2 sequences are MNHEY and SMNVEV (reference sequence). CDR3 protein: CASSPRLGDSTYEQYF. The CDR3 bases are TGTGCCAGCAGTCCTCGCCTGGGGGACAGTACCTACGAGCAGTACTTC.

This clonotype was picked up many times. The chain combines TRBV3-1 with TRBJ1-3; 8 bases are a match to TRBD1. This CDR3 comprises 15 residues. Per germline, CDR1 LGHDT and CDR2 YNNKEL (reference sequence). The ends lost 2 bases at V and 0 bases at J; junction bases unmatched: 0. The CDR3 loop is CASSQTGGSGNTIYF. In DNA, the CDR3 is TGTGCCAGCAGCCAAACAGGGGGCTCTGGAAACACCATATATTTT.

In its sample, this clonotype was seen a few times. J is TRBJ1-4 and V is TRBV9; tentative D call: TRBD1 (6 bases). Germline-derived CDR1 and CDR2 are SGDLS and YYNGEE. There are 14 residues in the CDR3. V was clipped by 3 bases and J by 5 bases, with 11 bases between them. DNA of the CDR3: TGTGCCAGCAGCGCGACTCAGGGGAATGAAAAACTGTTTTTT. Its protein product is CASSATQGNEKLFF. The entire variable domain, with the rest obtained from reference TRBV9 and TRBJ1-4, is as follows: DSGVTQTPKHLITATGQRVTLRCSPRSGDLSVYWYQQSLDQGLQFLIQYYNGEERAKGNILERFSAQQFPDLHSELNLSSLELGDSALYFCASSATQGNEKLFFGSGTQLSVL.

V and J are TRBV29-1 and TRBJ1-2; 8 positions agree with TRBD1. Looked up from germline, CDR1 is SQVTM and CDR2 is ANQGSEA. The CDR3 runs to 12 residues. V shed 6 bases and J 5 bases; nucleotides not matched to a gene: 5. Here the CDR3 reads CSVGGQGYGYTF. The CDR3 DNA reads as TGCAGCGTGGGCGGACAGGGTTATGGCTACACCTTC. The full variable domain, in which reference TRBV29-1 and TRBJ1-2 provide the parts outside the CDR3, is SAVISQKPSRDICQRGTSLTIQCQVDSQVTMMFWYRQQPGQSLTLIATANQGSEATYESGFVIDKFPISRPNLTFSTLTVSNMSPEDSSIYLCSVGGQGYGYTFGSGTRLTVV.

This chain joins TRBV6-1 and TRBJ1-1, with D hard to call. The CDR3 consists of 13 residues. V was trimmed by 6 bases and J by 0 bases, leaving 8 bases between them. Germline values: CDR1 MNHNS, CDR2 SASEGT. The CDR3 spells CASRRSLNTEAFF. In nucleotides, the CDR3 is TGTGCCAGCAGGCGGAGTCTGAACACTGAAGCTTTCTTT.

This chain links TRBV6-1 with TRBJ2-6; tentatively, D is TRBD1 (6 bases). Trimming removed 2 bases at V and 2 bases at J, with 7 bases between. This CDR3 region has 15 residues. Germline CDR1 and CDR2: MNHNS and SASEGT. CDR3 sequence reads: CASSEQGPGANVLTF. The CDR3 DNA reads as TGTGCCAGCAGTGAACAGGGGCCTGGGGCCAACGTCCTGACTTTC.

V is TRBV7-9 and J is TRBJ1-2, with 10 positions matching TRBD1. V lost 6 bases and J lost 8; bases outside the gene matches: 9. CDR3 length: 14 amino acids. The germline gives CDR1 SEHNR, CDR2 FQNEAQ (reference sequence). CDR3 sequence (DNA): TGTGCCAGCAGACCAGGGACAGGGGTTTCCGGCTACACCTTC. It is translated as CASRPGTGVSGYTF.

This clonotype was detected ten times or more. J is TRBJ2-1 and V is TRBV7-8; D may be TRBD2 (6 bases). Germline CDR1 reads SGHVS; CDR2 reads FQNEAQ. V was cut by 3 bases and J by 12 bases, with 30 bases left in between. This CDR3 contains 18 residues. The CDR3 DNA sequence: TGTGCCAGCAGCTTCCGGGATCCATACCTCGGGAGAGGATCCGTGCAGTTCTTC. Protein: CASSFRDPYLGRGSVQFF.

This clonotype was observed a handful of times. The chain has TRBV7-3 and TRBJ1-1; D gene ambiguous. V was cut by 5 bases and J by 3 bases, with 13 bases left in between. Germline-derived CDR1 and CDR2 are SGHTA and FQGTGA. CDR3 length: 14 amino acids. CDR3 amino acids: CASSLIERHTEAFF. CDR3 nucleotide sequence: TGTGCCAGCAGCCTTATCGAGAGGCACACTGAAGCTTTCTTT.

This clonotype has a handful of counts. The genes are TRBV7-3 and TRBJ2-2; TRBD2 matches at 7 bases. This CDR3 has 15 amino acids. The germline CDR1 and CDR2 sequences are SGHTA and FQGTGA. V shed 5 bases, J shed 5 bases, and the junction held 8 bases outside the gene matches. CDR3 region: CASSPSGLMTGELFF. The CDR3 DNA is TGTGCCAGCAGCCCCTCGGGACTAATGACCGGGGAGCTGTTTTTT.

This clonotype has a handful of counts. This chain uses TRBV7-3 with TRBJ1-2; D remains ambiguous. The CDR3 spans 15 residues. V lost 7 bases and J lost 2, with 17 bases in between. Germline V lookup: CDR1 SGHTA, CDR2 FQGTGA. CDR3 nucleotide sequence: TGTGCCAGCACCCTCACCCCTCAGTCGAACTATGGCTACACCTTC. Translated: CASTLTPQSNYGYTF.

A word on this clonotype: A much bigger clone sits one base away, suggesting this may be a read error. The chain carries TRBV3-1 and TRBJ2-1; TRBD2 matches at 12 bases. Germline CDR1 reads LGHDT; CDR2 reads YNNKEL (reference sequence). This CDR3 comprises 17 residues. The CDR3 spells CASSQETSGGLYNERFF. CDR3 in DNA: TGTGCCAGCAGCCAAGAGACTAGCGGGGGTCTGTACAATGAGCGGTTCTTC.

This clonotype appeared many times. This chain uses TRBV3-1 with TRBJ1-1; D remains ambiguous. This CDR3 is 14 amino acids long. V was clipped by 1 base and J by 4 bases, with 10 bases between them. From germline, CDR1 is LGHDT and CDR2 YNNKEL (reference sequence). The CDR3 DNA reads TGTGCCAGCAGCCAAGGTTGGAGAATCACTGAAGCTTTCTTT. It codes for CASSQGWRITEAFF.

This chain uses TRBV4-3 with TRBJ2-7; no definite D call. This CDR3 contains 13 residues. Trimming took 4 bases from V and 2 from J, leaving 9 bases between them. Germline CDR1 is LGHNA and CDR2 is YSLEER. CDR3 in DNA: TGCGCCAGCAGCCCGGCAGAAACCTACGAGCAGTACTTC. Translated, it gives CASSPAETYEQYF.

There are many counts of this clonotype. The chain recombines TRBV28 with TRBJ1-2, with TRBD1 matching 8 bases. The CDR3 has 15 residues. The V gene's germline CDR1 is MDHEN and CDR2 SYDVKM. V dropped 6 bases and J dropped 3; count of bases not matched to a gene: 9. The CDR3 sequence: CASSSPGTGDYGYTF. DNA of the CDR3: TGTGCCAGCAGCTCCCCGGGGACAGGAGACTATGGCTACACCTTC.

In its sample, this clonotype was seen a few times. The V gene is TRBV4-1, the J gene TRBJ2-7; a weak D match, TRBD2 (6 bases). Per germline, CDR1 MGHRA and CDR2 YSYEKL. The V end was cut by 1 base, the J end by 1 base, with 14 bases between. The CDR3 contains 16 residues. For the CDR3, the DNA is TGCGCCAGCAGCCAAGGGTTACTAGCTAGGTCCTACGAGCAGTACTTC. Translation gives CASSQGLLARSYEQYF.

This clonotype was seen more than once but under ten times. J is TRBJ2-7 and V is TRBV19; D possibly corresponds to TRBD2 (6 bases). V was clipped by 3 bases and J by 3 bases, with 12 bases between them. Germline assignment: CDR1 LNHDA and CDR2 SQIVND (reference sequence). The CDR3 length is 14 residues. CDR3 protein: CASSIGGSRYEQYF. CDR3 DNA sequence: TGTGCCAGTAGTATCGGGGGATCCCGCTACGAGCAGTACTTC.

The chain uses TRBV30 and TRBJ1-2; TRBD1 might be the D (5 bases). Trimming removed 2 bases at V and 0 bases at J, with 13 bases between. The CDR3 has 15 residues. Per the germline V gene, CDR1 is GTSNPN and CDR2 is SVGIG (reference sequence). This CDR3 is CAWSKVTGPNYGYTF. For the CDR3, the DNA is TGTGCCTGGAGTAAGGTCACAGGACCTAACTATGGCTACACCTTC.

This sequence joins TRBV4-1 and TRBJ2-1; a weak D match, TRBD2 (6 bases). CDR3 size: 16 residues. V was trimmed by 0 bases and J by 4 bases, leaving 13 bases between them. Germline V gene data show CDR1 as MGHRA and CDR2 as YSYEKL. CDR3 sequence reads: CASSQDAAGLYNEQFF. Written as DNA, the CDR3 is TGCGCCAGCAGCCAAGATGCGGCGGGACTTTACAATGAGCAGTTCTTC.

V is TRBV9 and J is TRBJ1-4; the D is unclear. CDR1 and CDR2 (germline): SGDLS, YYNGEE. V gave up 2 bases and J gave up 7 bases, with 12 bases separating them. CDR3 length: 14 residues. Written as DNA, the CDR3 is TGTGCCAGCAGCGTGACGGTGCGGGGTGAAAAACTGTTTTTT. Translation gives CASSVTVRGEKLFF.